This T cell receptor beta chain was obtained from a study of radiation and T cells in renal cell carcinoma. Study-wide background: Nephrectomy followed 15 Gy stereotactic body radiation by 4 weeks. Study-wide points: From baseline, blood top tumor clonotypes peaked at 2 weeks post-radiation.

Method: immunoSEQ multiplex PCR; TCRdb's copy keeps in-frame clones and lacks some. The sample carries more than 150,000 clones, approximately 86% recorded once. The sample's time point: blood 2 weeks post-SBRT. Indicated treatment: 15 Gy SBRT to primary tumor, nephrectomy 4 weeks later. Serial blood draws occurred at baseline and 2 and 4 weeks post-SBRT. Clear cell pathology was present in this patient's renal cell carcinoma. A remark on this clone: Its target is not known.

Between the trimmed V and J ends, which lost 4 bases and 1 base, there was a span of 10 bases. Germline V gene sequence: CDR1 MNHEY, CDR2 SVGAGI. The CDR3 length is 14 residues. The chain uses TRBV6-5 and TRBJ1-1; no clear D. The sequence came from a woman in her forties or fifties with renal cell carcinoma. The sample here was blood, taken from a patient whose treatment included radiotherapy and nephrectomy. The CDR3 DNA is TGTGCCAGCAGTTTAAGGTTGGGGAACACTGAAGCTTTCTTT. Translation: CASSLRLGNTEAFF.